This T cell receptor beta chain appears in the sequencing data of a study of shared clonotypes between healthy human individuals. Study information: Researchers assigned three CD4 naive, three CD4 memory, two CD8 naive and one CD8 memory plate to each donor. Points from the study as a whole: Rarefaction analysis demonstrated incomplete sorted-subset sequencing notwithstanding large depth. An anticipated effect of sequencing depth on clonotype sharing among donors was recognized. Owing to a small donor count, the genetic and exposure-history diversity represented was limited.

Comment on this clone: Its antigen is as yet unknown.

Sequencing used immunoSEQ multiplex PCR; TCRdb keeps in-frame clones, though not all of them. In the table there are 650,000 to 750,000 clones, about three quarters of which are singletons. The CDR3 length is 16 residues. Germline V CDR1 and CDR2: SGHRS, YFSETQ. Trimming removed 7 bases from V and 4 bases from J; junction bases left unmatched: 11. Sequencing was performed on memory CD4+ T cells sorted from blood. Subset here: CD45RA-negative fraction. The V and J genes are TRBV5-1 and TRBJ2-5; 12 bases fit TRBD2. The sequence derives from a woman aged 25 to 39 in good health. CDR3 nucleotides: TGCGCCAGCCATGCCACGACTAGCGGGAGCGGAGAGACCCAGTACTTC. The encoded protein is CASHATTSGSGETQYF.